The sample holds a few counts of the clone carrying this TCR beta chain. One Seattle source followed patients from active infection through their disease course. The data were obtained in a study of blood T cell repertoires in COVID-19. Study at large: Samples representing acute and convalescent COVID-19 were sourced from the United States, Italy and Spain. From T cells, B-cell-depleted T cells, or PBMCs came the material, which was cDNA or gDNA.

The CDR3 spans 15 residues. Losses at the gene ends were 3 bases for V and 6 bases for J; bases not matched to a gene: 7. As handled by the study authors: Estimates of nucleated cell counts were drawn from the amplification of reference gene primers. TCRdb's table, derived via immunoSEQ multiplex PCR, lists solely in-frame clones and lacks some. Clone size and the V and J calls come from that table; the DNA yielded D and trimming. Among tens of thousands of clones listed, about nine tenths were seen once. The TCR comes from a man in his forties or fifties with COVID-19, enrolled during active disease. The rearrangement joins TRBV23-1 to TRBJ1-4, with 7 bases that match TRBD1. TRBV23-1 is sorted into the ORF group, with uncertain function. Sequencing used peripheral blood. CDR3 loop: CASSQSGTVDEKLFF. The CDR3 DNA is TGCGCCAGCAGTCAGTCCGGGACAGTGGATGAAAAACTGTTTTTT.